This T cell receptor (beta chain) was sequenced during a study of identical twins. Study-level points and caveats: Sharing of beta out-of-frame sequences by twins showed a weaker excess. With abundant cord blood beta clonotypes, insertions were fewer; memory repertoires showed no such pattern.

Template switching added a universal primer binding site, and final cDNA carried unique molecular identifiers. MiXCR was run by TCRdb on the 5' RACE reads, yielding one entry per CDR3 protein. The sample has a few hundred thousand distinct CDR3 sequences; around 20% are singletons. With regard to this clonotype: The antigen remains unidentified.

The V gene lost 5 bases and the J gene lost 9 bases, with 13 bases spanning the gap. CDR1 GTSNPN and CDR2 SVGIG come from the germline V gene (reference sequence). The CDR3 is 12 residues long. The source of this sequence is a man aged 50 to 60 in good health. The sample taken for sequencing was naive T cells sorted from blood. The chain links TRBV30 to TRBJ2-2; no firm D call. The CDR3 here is CAWELTPRELFF. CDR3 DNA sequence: TGTGCCTGGGAGCTGACACCCCGGGAGCTGTTTTTT.